This T cell receptor (beta chain) came from a study of post-analysis software for immune sequencing data (dated by TCRdb to about 2015). About the study as a whole: Recorded disease courses included relapsing-remitting, secondary progressive and progressive-relapsing multiple sclerosis, with some patients lacking subtype annotation. The multiple sclerosis patient repertoires were compared with under 13 previously published healthy control repertoires from donors aged about 6 to 28 years. A subset of samples was prepared in parallel using single-end sample barcoding, then pooled and co-amplified after Illumina adapter ligation. General study outcomes and caveats: When samples were clustered directly using the F measure, samples prepared in the same batch co-clustered strongly, which prompted a batch-effect correction. Significantly higher frequencies in patients than in controls were found for about five TRBV segments, including TRBV5-6, TRBV5-1 and TRBV20-1. Compared with controls, multiple sclerosis patients had significantly lower normalized Chao1 diversity, a finding suggesting substantial peripheral T-cell clonal expansion. The control group was slightly older than the multiple sclerosis patient group.

This clonotype was picked up a small number of times. Its target antigen remains unknown. No quality values exist for individual bases; no much larger clone is one base distant. Looking up the germline V gene yields CDR1 MNHNS and CDR2 SASEGT. After removal of 7 bases from V and 3 bases from J, the junction retains 17 bases not matched to a gene. The CDR3 runs 17 amino acids, cysteine and phenylalanine included. Just CDR3 DNA is preserved here, 51 bases in frame from base 1. To demonstrate the VDJtools post-analysis software, the study profiled TCR beta repertoires from the peripheral blood of 10 to 15 young patients with multiple sclerosis. Multiple sclerosis patients were children and adolescents aged about 6 to 17 years. Library preparation was by PCR. The sequencing machine was an Illumina HiSeq 2500. To reduce PCR and sequencing biases, unique molecular identifiers were built into the TCR beta cDNA libraries. About 500,000 cDNA molecules were obtained for every 1 to 10 million input T cells, so each molecule roughly corresponded to one T cell. Patient libraries were prepared and sequenced with the same protocol used for the earlier healthy control dataset. Within a given batch, samples were prepared together, multiplexed and sequenced on the same HiSeq lane. The study's processing was this. MIGEC handled the raw barcoded reads, throwing out single-read molecular identifier groups before consensus assembly and CDR3 extraction. Clonotype tables were post-analysed with VDJtools, normalizing diversity by down-sampling all datasets to the smallest sample size. To correct batch-related cross-sample contamination, repertoire overlap clustering matched CDR3 amino acid sequences but not nucleotide sequences. TCRdb reanalyzed the raw reads on its own, using fastp at Q25 for trimming and MiXCR for clone calling, and kept in-frame beta chains. Under each unique CDR3 protein, matching rows form one entry showing the most common genes and DNA. For this entry, the V and J calls and clone size follow TCRdb and not the study's own pipeline. For this sample the table gives fewer than 900,000 distinct CDR3 sequences, of which 40% to 55% were detected only once. Over 4.5% of the sample rests with the top ten.

Specimen: blood. The sequence was collected from a girl aged 5-17 years with multiple sclerosis. Recombination connected TRBV6-1 to TRBJ2-7; 8 of the junction bases match TRBD2. CDR3 protein: CASTSTHLAGGLYEQYF. The nucleotide sequence reads TGTGCCAGCACCAGTACCCATCTCGCGGGAGGTCTCTACGAGCAGTACTTC.